Listed below are T cell receptor beta chains from one sample, sequenced in a study of shared clonotypes between healthy human individuals. Here immunoSEQ multiplex PCR was the method, and the copy in TCRdb shows in-frame clones only, minus some. The data show 2,100,000 or so clones, with approximately 96% seen just once and roughly 0.13% held by the top ten. What was sequenced was naive CD4+ T cells sorted from blood. Every receptor here comes from a man between 18 and 35 years old in good health. Both conserved end residues are part of each CDR3. The D gene is left open where the match is weak.

j_call d_call v_call cdr3_aa
TRBJ1-2 TRBD1 TRBV7-9 CASSLEQGMGGYTF
TRBJ2-5 TRBD1 TRBV28 CASIPRDRPTQTQYF
TRBJ2-7 NA TRBV11-2 CASSLGFREEQYF
TRBJ1-5 NA TRBV6-1 CASSEMRDTGQPQHF
TRBJ1-4 NA TRBV6-5 CASSTGPTGEKLFF
TRBJ2-7 TRBD1 TRBV5-6 CASSLDRGQGEQYF
TRBJ1-6 NA TRBV18 CASTLVGKSPLHF
TRBJ1-3 NA TRBV5-1 CASSLGQTGAGNTIYF
TRBJ2-3 NA TRBV11-3 CASSPDPGTDTQYF
TRBJ2-1 TRBD1 TRBV7-2 CASSLSGTGPYNEQFF
TRBJ1-2 TRBD1 TRBV5-1 CASSSGQANYGYTF
TRBJ2-2 NA TRBV7-9 CASSNIEGTGELFF
TRBJ2-5 NA TRBV29-1 CSVVGGLQETQYF
TRBJ1-3 NA TRBV30 CAWSPRIPGNTIYF
TRBJ2-3 NA TRBV20-1 CSASIDTQYF
TRBJ1-5 NA TRBV19 CASSIEPGNSNQPQHF
TRBJ1-1 NA TRBV2 CASWPFLGTEAFF
TRBJ2-3 NA TRBV4-1 CASSQLQTDTQYF
TRBJ2-3 TRBD1 TRBV5-1 CASSWTGQYTDTQYF
TRBJ2-5 NA TRBV19 CASSIRGKQETQYF